This is a list of T cell receptor beta chains from one sample in a study of T cell changes during pregnancy in multiple sclerosis. Measured with immunoSEQ multiplex PCR; TCRdb has only the in-frame clones, and not every one. Of about 100,000 clones detected, about nine tenths appear once; the ten largest clones hold less than 2%. Material: peripheral blood, obtained after pregnancy. The receptor source for this set is a female donor with multiple sclerosis, enrolled in a pregnancy study. The CDR3 runs from the conserved cysteine through the conserved F or W. Fields, in order: V gene, clone size, J gene, D gene, CDR3 protein, CDR3 DNA. D genes are given only for firm matches. Rows give clone size only sometimes, using once, few, many, or a class for an expanded clone.

V: TRBV4-1
size: few
J: TRBJ1-6
D: -
CDR3: CASSQEYGMSPLHF
DNA: TGCGCCAGCAGCCAAGAGTACGGGATGTCACCCCTCCACTTT

V: TRBV27
size: once
J: TRBJ2-7
D: TRBD2
CDR3: CASKELAGSEQYF
DNA: TGTGCCAGCAAGGAGCTAGCGGGCTCCGAGCAGTACTTC

V: TRBV28
size: -
J: TRBJ2-1
D: TRBD2
CDR3: CASSPGTSGYNEQFF
DNA: TGTGCCAGCAGTCCCGGGACTAGCGGTTACAATGAGCAGTTCTTC

V: TRBV28
size: -
J: TRBJ1-2
D: TRBD1
CDR3: CASSLRQGSSGYTF
DNA: TGTGCCAGCAGTTTAAGACAGGGATCGTCAGGCTACACCTTC

V: TRBV6-5
size: once
J: TRBJ2-1
D: -
CDR3: CASSSSGGKGYNEQFF
DNA: TGTGCCAGCAGTTCCTCGGGCGGGAAGGGGTACAATGAGCAGTTCTTC

V: TRBV6-1
size: -
J: TRBJ1-2
D: -
CDR3: CASSEEPWSYGYTF
DNA: TGTGCCAGCAGTGAAGAGCCCTGGAGCTATGGCTACACCTTC

V: TRBV7-8
size: -
J: TRBJ1-3
D: -
CDR3: CASSLESMGNTIYF
DNA: TGTGCCAGCAGCTTGGAGTCTATGGGAAACACCATATATTTT

V: TRBV5-1
size: -
J: TRBJ1-1
D: -
CDR3: CASSLVQGRNTEAFF
DNA: TGCGCCAGCAGCTTAGTACAGGGAAGGAACACTGAAGCTTTCTTT

V: TRBV9
size: -
J: TRBJ2-7
D: TRBD2
CDR3: CASSVGAGSGVYEQYF
DNA: TGTGCCAGCAGCGTAGGGGCCGGTAGCGGGGTGTACGAGCAGTACTTC

V: TRBV6-5
size: -
J: TRBJ1-2
D: -
CDR3: CASRRDTHYGYTF
DNA: TGTGCCAGCAGAAGAGACACGCACTATGGCTACACCTTC

V: TRBV30
size: -
J: TRBJ2-5
D: TRBD2
CDR3: CARAGGTQETQYF
DNA: TGTGCCCGAGCGGGGGGTACACAAGAGACCCAGTACTTC

V: TRBV6-6
size: -
J: TRBJ2-3
D: TRBD2
CDR3: CASSYREGSTDTQYF
DNA: TGTGCCAGCAGTTACCGGGAGGGATCCACAGATACGCAGTATTTT

V: TRBV2
size: -
J: TRBJ2-7
D: TRBD2
CDR3: CASSEQAGGTYEQYF
DNA: TGTGCCAGCAGTGAACAAGCGGGAGGGACCTACGAGCAGTACTTC

V: TRBV5-4
size: -
J: TRBJ1-1
D: TRBD1
CDR3: CASSFGQGEIDTEAFF
DNA: TGTGCCAGCAGCTTTGGACAGGGGGAAATAGACACTGAAGCTTTCTTT

V: TRBV6-1
size: -
J: TRBJ2-7
D: -
CDR3: CASSGTAFLAGLAYEQYF
DNA: TGTGCCAGCAGTGGAACGGCGTTTTTGGCGGGGTTAGCCTACGAGCAGTACTTC

V: TRBV5-4
size: -
J: TRBJ2-1
D: -
CDR3: CASSLVSGGRYNEQFF
DNA: TGTGCCAGCAGCTTGGTATCGGGGGGCCGCTACAATGAGCAGTTCTTC

V: TRBV15
size: few
J: TRBJ1-5
D: -
CDR3: CATRRGGQNEAPQHF
DNA: TGTGCCACCAGAAGAGGGGGGCAGAATGAAGCCCCCCAGCATTTT

V: TRBV4-2
size: -
J: TRBJ2-3
D: -
CDR3: CASSQGGEGTDTQYF
DNA: TGTGCCAGCAGCCAGGGCGGGGAGGGCACAGATACGCAGTATTTT

V: TRBV28
size: -
J: TRBJ2-5
D: -
CDR3: CASSSYGSWETQYF
DNA: TGTGCCAGCAGTTCGTACGGGAGCTGGGAGACCCAGTACTTC

V: TRBV2
size: -
J: TRBJ2-2
D: TRBD2
CDR3: CASSGRTNTGELFF
DNA: TGTGCCAGCAGCGGGAGGACGAACACCGGGGAGCTGTTTTTT

V: TRBV18
size: -
J: TRBJ2-1
D: -
CDR3: CASSPVGGPEGQFF
DNA: TGTGCCAGCTCACCGGTCGGGGGGCCCGAAGGGCAGTTCTTC

V: TRBV30
size: -
J: TRBJ2-1
D: TRBD1
CDR3: CAWSVGIDRVRNEQFF
DNA: TGTGCCTGGAGTGTAGGAATAGACAGGGTCAGGAATGAGCAGTTCTTC

V: TRBV7-9
size: few
J: TRBJ1-2
D: -
CDR3: CASSAGYGYTF
DNA: TGTGCCAGCAGCGCAGGGTATGGCTACACCTTC

V: TRBV29-1
size: once
J: TRBJ2-3
D: -
CDR3: CSVEDPGTDTQYF
DNA: TGCAGCGTTGAAGATCCCGGCACAGATACGCAGTATTTT

V: TRBV7-8
size: -
J: TRBJ2-3
D: TRBD1
CDR3: CASSLARAGGGSSTDTQYF
DNA: TGTGCCAGCAGCTTAGCGCGGGCAGGGGGCGGCAGTTCCACAGATACGCAGTATTTT

V: TRBV5-4
size: -
J: TRBJ2-1
D: TRBD2
CDR3: CASSFWTSGNNEQFF
DNA: TGTGCCAGCAGCTTCTGGACTAGCGGGAACAATGAGCAGTTCTTC

V: TRBV18
size: -
J: TRBJ1-5
D: -
CDR3: CASSRQSNQPQHF
DNA: TGTGCCAGCTCACGACAGTCAAATCAGCCCCAGCATTTT

V: TRBV19
size: once
J: TRBJ1-2
D: -
CDR3: CASSGLVRNF
DNA: TGTGCCAGTAGTGGTCTAGTGCGGAACTTC

V: TRBV30
size: -
J: TRBJ1-2
D: TRBD1
CDR3: CAWRGQGAGGYTF
DNA: TGTGCCTGGAGGGGACAGGGGGCAGGGGGCTACACCTTC

V: TRBV29-1
size: -
J: TRBJ1-1
D: TRBD1
CDR3: CSVDPGQGVTEAFF
DNA: TGCAGCGTTGACCCGGGACAGGGGGTAACTGAAGCTTTCTTT

V: TRBV4-1
size: -
J: TRBJ2-1
D: TRBD2
CDR3: CASSQPAGLAGPKQFF
DNA: TGCGCCAGCAGCCAGCCGGCCGGGCTAGCGGGACCTAAACAGTTCTTC

V: TRBV4-2
size: -
J: TRBJ2-1
D: TRBD2
CDR3: CASSQMREGLNEQFF
DNA: TGTGCCAGCAGCCAAATGCGGGAGGGCCTCAATGAGCAGTTCTTC

V: TRBV6-5
size: -
J: TRBJ1-5
D: TRBD1
CDR3: CASRTGGIGQPQHF
DNA: TGTGCCTCAAGGACAGGGGGGATTGGGCAGCCCCAGCATTTT

V: TRBV11-2
size: -
J: TRBJ1-2
D: -
CDR3: CASRPAGGSTGYGYTF
DNA: TGTGCCAGCAGACCTGCGGGGGGGTCCACCGGCTATGGCTACACCTTC

V: TRBV5-6
size: -
J: TRBJ2-2
D: -
CDR3: CASSVPGPGAGELFF
DNA: TGTGCCAGCAGCGTCCCGGGCCCCGGGGCCGGGGAGCTGTTTTTT

V: TRBV30
size: -
J: TRBJ1-1
D: TRBD1
CDR3: CAWSRSGQGLPSFTEAFF
DNA: TGTGCCTGGAGTAGATCAGGACAGGGTTTGCCCTCGTTCACTGAAGCTTTCTTT

V: TRBV19
size: -
J: TRBJ2-3
D: TRBD2
CDR3: CASSAYPGLTSTDTQYF
DNA: TGTGCCAGTAGTGCATACCCGGGACTAACGTCCACAGATACGCAGTATTTT

V: TRBV4-3
size: -
J: TRBJ2-2
D: TRBD2
CDR3: CASSQGTSGGAAGELFF
DNA: TGCGCCAGCAGCCAAGGGACTAGCGGGGGGGCAGCCGGGGAGCTGTTTTTT

V: TRBV5-1
size: -
J: TRBJ2-7
D: TRBD1
CDR3: CASSLVGDRGRAGQYF
DNA: TGCGCCAGCAGCTTGGTAGGGGACAGGGGGCGCGCGGGGCAGTACTTC

V: TRBV6-5
size: -
J: TRBJ2-7
D: -
CDR3: CASSRTPEKYEQYF
DNA: TGTGCCAGCAGCCGCACCCCCGAGAAGTACGAGCAGTACTTC

V: TRBV28
size: -
J: TRBJ1-5
D: TRBD1
CDR3: CASSYTGGKTPQHF
DNA: TGTGCCAGCAGCTATACAGGGGGAAAAACCCCCCAGCATTTT

V: TRBV19
size: -
J: TRBJ1-2
D: -
CDR3: CASSIGSRLNYGYTF
DNA: TGTGCCAGTAGTATAGGGAGCCGGCTCAACTATGGCTACACCTTC

V: TRBV10-3
size: -
J: TRBJ1-3
D: -
CDR3: CAISGGGNTIYF
DNA: TGTGCCATCAGTGGAGGGGGAAACACCATATATTTT

V: TRBV5-8
size: once
J: TRBJ1-4
D: TRBD1
CDR3: CASSNRGRKVNEKLFF
DNA: TGTGCCAGCAGCAACAGGGGGCGCAAGGTTAATGAAAAACTGTTTTTT

V: TRBV23-1
size: -
J: TRBJ2-1
D: TRBD2
CDR3: CASRTAGAYNEQFF
DNA: TGCGCCAGCAGGACAGCGGGGGCCTACAATGAGCAGTTCTTC

V: TRBV27
size: -
J: TRBJ2-5
D: TRBD2
CDR3: CASSSGLAGGQETQYF
DNA: TGTGCCAGCAGTTCGGGACTAGCGGGAGGCCAAGAGACCCAGTACTTC

V: TRBV6-5
size: -
J: TRBJ2-3
D: -
CDR3: CASSYGAGAITDTQYF
DNA: TGTGCCAGCAGTTATGGGGCAGGGGCTATCACAGATACGCAGTATTTT

V: TRBV18
size: -
J: TRBJ1-2
D: -
CDR3: CASSPGQQGGYTF
DNA: TGTGCCAGCTCACCTGGACAGCAGGGTGGCTACACCTTC

V: TRBV2
size: -
J: TRBJ2-1
D: TRBD2
CDR3: CAREWASGSYNEQFF
DNA: TGTGCCAGGGAGTGGGCTAGCGGCTCCTACAATGAGCAGTTCTTC

V: TRBV18
size: -
J: TRBJ1-2
D: -
CDR3: CASSIPGLRDGYTF
DNA: TGTGCCAGCTCCATCCCGGGACTTCGCGATGGCTACACCTTC